The rows below give T cell receptor beta chains drawn from one sample of a study of identical twins. One entry per CDR3 protein results from TCRdb running MiXCR on the 5' RACE reads. This sample carries more than 400,000 distinct CDR3 sequences, around 15% of them seen once, and the ten largest clones take more than 0.4%. The data were also submitted as part of a second study, on yellow fever vaccine responses in identical twins.

The sequenced sample consisted of CD4+ T cells sorted from blood. These receptors were taken from a woman aged 18-30 years in good health. CDR3s include the opening cysteine and the closing phenylalanine or tryptophan.

j_gene | v_gene | CDR3aa
TRBJ2-5 | TRBV10-3 | CAISDQGRETQYF
TRBJ1-1 | TRBV7-9 | CASSLASGIPEAFF
TRBJ2-3 | TRBV20-1 | CSARAPGGDTQYF
TRBJ2-2 | TRBV29-1 | CSVEVGPGYGTGELFF
TRBJ2-5 | TRBV20-1 | CSARLTIPGRREETQYF
TRBJ2-5 | TRBV11-1 | CASSFWRGPGLAGGKQETQYF
TRBJ2-7 | TRBV12-3/TRBV12-4 | CASSPHTSGGYEQYF
TRBJ1-4 | TRBV27 | CASSLTRRGGDEKLFF
TRBJ2-7 | TRBV27 | CASSSPGRKPNEQYF
TRBJ2-2 | TRBV29-1 | CSVGQGAGGELFF
TRBJ2-3 | TRBV12-3/TRBV12-4 | CASSPALAGTDTQYF
TRBJ2-2 | TRBV24-1 | CATSGPAGGLVGELFF
TRBJ2-3 | TRBV12-3/TRBV12-4 | CTSSNTIYRDPNTDTQYF
TRBJ1-2 | TRBV6-1 | CASRLDSVSNYGYTF
TRBJ2-1 | TRBV6-5 | CASNNRVGEQFF
TRBJ1-2 | TRBV20-1 | CSARVFDSGTYYGYTF
TRBJ1-5 | TRBV27 | CASSSGPGTLNQPQHF
TRBJ2-5 | TRBV10-2 | CASSAGVAETQYF
TRBJ2-1 | TRBV5-1 | CASSPEAGSSYNEQFF
TRBJ1-2 | TRBV24-1 | CATSGSGTQNNYGYTF
TRBJ2-3 | TRBV5-1 | CASSLQGMGDTQYF
TRBJ2-3 | TRBV28 | CASRGLAENTDTQYF
TRBJ2-3 | TRBV28 | CASSLRTKRDTQYF
TRBJ2-1 | TRBV3-1 | CASAGTSSYNEQFF
TRBJ2-3 | TRBV24-1 | CATSDLTGGFFEDTQYF
TRBJ2-2 | TRBV11-2 | CASRDGPRYTGELFF
TRBJ1-4 | TRBV5-1 | CASSLGQGLRGEKLFF
TRBJ2-1 | TRBV5-1 | CASSLPGLAGLDEQFF
TRBJ2-1 | TRBV20-1 | CSAQESLSYNEQFF
TRBJ2-6 | TRBV5-1 | CASSLTSGGNVLTF